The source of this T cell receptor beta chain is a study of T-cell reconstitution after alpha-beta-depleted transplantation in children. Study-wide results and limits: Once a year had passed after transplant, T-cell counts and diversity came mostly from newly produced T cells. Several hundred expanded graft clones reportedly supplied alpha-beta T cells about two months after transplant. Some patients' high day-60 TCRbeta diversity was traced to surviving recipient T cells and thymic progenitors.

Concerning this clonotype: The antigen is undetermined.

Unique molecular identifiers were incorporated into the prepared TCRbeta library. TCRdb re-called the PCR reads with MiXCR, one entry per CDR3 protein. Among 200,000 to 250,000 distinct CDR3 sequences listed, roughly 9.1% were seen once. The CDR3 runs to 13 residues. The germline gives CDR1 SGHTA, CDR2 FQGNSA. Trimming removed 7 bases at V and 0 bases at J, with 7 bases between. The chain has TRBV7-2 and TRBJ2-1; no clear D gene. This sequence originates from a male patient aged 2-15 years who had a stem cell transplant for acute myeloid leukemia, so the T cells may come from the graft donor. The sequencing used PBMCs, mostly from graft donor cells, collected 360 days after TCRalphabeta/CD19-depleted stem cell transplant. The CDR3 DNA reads TGTGCCAGCAAGTCCAGCTCCTACAATGAGCAGTTCTTC. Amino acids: CASKSSSYNEQFF.